This T cell receptor (beta chain) was found in a study of T cells in Graves' hyperthyroidism and ophthalmopathy. Overall study: Pretreatment peripheral blood was obtained at initial diagnosis.

The CDR3 consists of 14 residues. The V gene's germline CDR1 is SQVTM and CDR2 ANQGSEA. V lost 3 bases and J lost 5, with 13 bases in between. Amplified TCR beta CDR3 regions came from RNA transcripts. HTBI primers were used for first-round RT-PCR of the TCR CDR3. TCRdb ran MiXCR on the multiplex PCR reads and lists one entry per CDR3 protein. The sample has a few hundred thousand distinct CDR3 sequences; 17% are singletons. About this clonotype itself: What it binds is not known.

Study-wide points: Among clonotypes expanded in thyroid above 0.001, most were also found in blood.

This clonotype was obtained from a woman aged 45-65 years with Graves' hyperthyroidism. The sequencing input was blood. The gene calls are TRBV29-1 and TRBJ1-4; D is undetermined. CDR3 sequence (DNA): TGCAGCGTTGAGAGGCGGCAGAAAAATGAAAAACTGTTTTTT. Its translation is CSVERRQKNEKLFF. The full variable domain, with the rest looked up from reference TRBV29-1 and TRBJ1-4, is SAVISQKPSRDICQRGTSLTIQCQVDSQVTMMFWYRQQPGQSLTLIATANQGSEATYESGFVIDKFPISRPNLTFSTLTVSNMSPEDSSIYLCSVERRQKNEKLFFGSGTQLSVL.